Listed below are T cell receptor beta chains from one sample, sequenced in a study of T-cell reconstitution after alpha-beta-depleted transplantation in children. MiXCR, applied by TCRdb to the PCR reads, yields one record per CDR3 protein. The sample holds almost 250,000 distinct CDR3 sequences, over 20% seen once. The sample in question was PBMCs, obtained before TCRalphabeta/CD19-depleted stem cell transplant. These receptors all stem from a girl aged 2-9 years with Fanconi anemia, due to receive a stem cell transplant. CDR3s include the opening cysteine and the closing phenylalanine or tryptophan. Each record gives: J gene, V gene, D gene, clone size, CDR3 DNA, CDR3 protein. D genes are given only for firm matches. Clone size is stated in some rows and not others, as once, few, many or a class when expanded.

TRBJ2-1,TRBV4-2,TRBD2,many,TGTGCCAGCAGCCGCACCGGGACTAGCGTGTTCAATGAGCAGTTCTTC,CASSRTGTSVFNEQFF
TRBJ2-7,TRBV11-2,-,-,TGTGCCAGCAGCTTAGATACCTGGACAACTCACTACGAGCAGTACTTC,CASSLDTWTTHYEQYF
TRBJ2-3,TRBV7-2,-,many,TGTGCCAGCAGCTTAGCGGTAAACCCAGATACGCAGTATTTT,CASSLAVNPDTQYF
TRBJ2-4,TRBV3-1,TRBD1,-,TGTGCCAGCAGCAAGGGACAGGCCTATTTAGCCAAAAACATTCAGTACTTC,CASSKGQAYLAKNIQYF
TRBJ2-7,TRBV28,-,many,TGTGCCAGCAGTGGATCTGGGCTCAACGAGCAGTACTTC,CASSGSGLNEQYF
TRBJ1-5,TRBV21-1,-,-,TGTGCCAGCAGCAAGGGGGGCAGGGGCAAATCCAATCAGCCCCAGCATTTT,CASSKGGRGKSNQPQHF
TRBJ2-7,TRBV7-9,TRBD2,few,TGTGCCAGCAGCTTCGGAGCGGGAGGGCCCGAGCAGTACTTC,CASSFGAGGPEQYF
TRBJ1-4,TRBV4-2,-,-,TGTGCCAGCACCTCAATCCAGGGGAATGAGGAAAAACTGTTTTTT,CASTSIQGNEEKLFF
TRBJ2-7,TRBV29-1,TRBD1,-,TGCAGCGTTGAAGGAGGGACAGGGATGTACGAGCAGTACTTC,CSVEGGTGMYEQYF
TRBJ1-2,TRBV20-1,-,many,TGCAGTGCTGGCGCTCGACAGAGCTTTAGCTATGGCTACACCTTC,CSAGARQSFSYGYTF
TRBJ2-5,TRBV20-1,-,few,TGCAGTGCTAGACTGGCGACCAAAGAGACCCAGTACTTC,CSARLATKETQYF
TRBJ2-1,TRBV12-3/TRBV12-4,TRBD2,many,TGTGCCAGCAGTGTAAGCGGGGGGGGATACAATGAGCAGTTCTTC,CASSVSGGGYNEQFF
TRBJ1-3,TRBV6-1,TRBD1,-,TGTGCCAGCAGCCGGGACAGGGAGGCTGGAAACACCATATATTTT,CASSRDREAGNTIYF
TRBJ2-7,TRBV29-1,TRBD2,-,TGCAGCGTTGGAGATGGCGGACTAGCGGGGTCCTACGAGCAGTACTTC,CSVGDGGLAGSYEQYF
TRBJ2-2,TRBV7-2,-,few,TGTGCCAGCAGCTTAGGGGCTAGGTCCGGGGAGCCGTTTTTT,CASSLGARSGEPFF
TRBJ2-7,TRBV10-3,TRBD1,many,TGTGCCATCAAGACGGGACAGGTGAAGGACGAGCAGTACTTC,CAIKTGQVKDEQYF
TRBJ1-3,TRBV28,-,-,TGTGCCAGCACCCCTACGACAATTGGAAACACCATATATTTT,CASTPTTIGNTIYF
TRBJ2-4,TRBV5-1,TRBD2,many,TGCGCCAGCAGCGACGAGCGGGAGATTACAAACATTCAGTACTTC,CASSDEREITNIQYF
TRBJ2-5,TRBV7-9,TRBD2,-,TGTGCCAGCAGCTTAGCTCCTTCCGGGAGGGGGGAGACCCAGTACTTC,CASSLAPSGRGETQYF
TRBJ2-1,TRBV7-3,-,-,TGTGCCAGCAGCATGTTACCACGGAGCTCCTACAATGAGCAGTTCTTC,CASSMLPRSSYNEQFF
TRBJ2-3,TRBV20-1,TRBD2,few,TGCAGTGCCAGTAGACTAGCGGGGGACACAGATACGCAGTATTTT,CSASRLAGDTDTQYF
TRBJ1-2,TRBV28,-,-,TGTGCCAGCAGACCCACACAGGAATATGGCTACACCTTC,CASRPTQEYGYTF
TRBJ2-5,TRBV6-2/TRBV6-3,-,-,TGTGCCAGCAGTTACTCGAATTCTCGAATCGTGGAGACCCAGTACTTC,CASSYSNSRIVETQYF
TRBJ2-7,TRBV20-1,-,-,TGCAGTGCTAGACTTTCGGGACGGATGTCCTACGAGCAGTACTTC,CSARLSGRMSYEQYF
TRBJ1-1,TRBV12-3/TRBV12-4,-,many,TGTGCCAGCAGGGTCTGGACAGAGAACACTGAAGCTTTCTTT,CASRVWTENTEAFF
TRBJ1-4,TRBV7-9,-,-,TGTGCCAGCAGCACCCCCGAAAAACTGTTTTTT,CASSTPEKLFF
TRBJ2-7,TRBV28,-,many,TGTGCCAGCAGTCCCCCCAGGGATTCCTACGAGCAGTACTTC,CASSPPRDSYEQYF
TRBJ1-2,TRBV10-3,TRBD1,few,TGTGCCATCAGTGCGGCCACAGGGGAGTCATATGGCTACACCTTC,CAISAATGESYGYTF